This entry lists 20 T cell receptor beta chains sequenced from one sample in a study of follicular helper T cells after annual influenza vaccination. Stated time point: 2014-2015 season, pre-vaccination. TCRdb's copy holds only in-frame clones and misses some; the assay was immunoSEQ multiplex PCR. The sample lists roughly 2,600 clones; around 90% were seen once. Source: CXCR5+ CD38+ circulating T follicular helper cells from blood, taken on the day of influenza vaccination. The subset: circulating Tfh, non-naive CD4+CXCR5+PD-1+ (ICOS+CD38+ or ICOS-CD38-). These receptors were taken from an adult who received the influenza vaccine.

The chain combines TRBV18 with TRBJ2-5, with 7 bases matching TRBD1. The end of the DNA is better explained by TRBJ2-7, so the J call may be wrong. CDR3 length equals 13 residues. Germline assignment: CDR1 KGHSH and CDR2 LQKENI. The CDR3 protein is CASSPGTDYEQYF. In DNA, the CDR3 is TGTGCCAGCTCACCGGGGACAGACTACGAGCAGTACTTC.

The CDR3 nucleotides are TGTGCCATCACTCAAGCGGGGGGGAGGACCGGGGAGCTGTTTTTT. This translates into CAITQAGGRTGELFF. The V gene is TRBV10-3, the J gene TRBJ2-2, with 10 bases lining up with TRBD2. CDR1 and CDR2 (germline): ENHRY, SYGVKD. This CDR3 is built from 15 residues. J was trimmed by 5 bases and V by 7 bases; bases with no gene match: 7.

The V and J genes are TRBV29-1 and TRBJ1-1; D is perhaps TRBD1 (6 bases). Germline CDR1 reads SQVTM; CDR2 reads ANQGSEA. V lost 7 bases and J 2 bases, leaving 14 bases between the germline ends. CDR3 length: 13 amino acids. CDR3 residues: CSGTTGPNTEAFF. As DNA, the CDR3 is TGCAGCGGGACGACAGGTCCAAACACTGAAGCTTTCTTT.

CDR3 region: CASSFSASNQPQHF. DNA of the CDR3: TGTGCCAGCAGTTTCTCTGCGTCCAATCAGCCCCAGCATTTT. The chain couples TRBV28 to TRBJ1-5; no reliable D call. Per germline, CDR1 MDHEN and CDR2 SYDVKM. The CDR3 covers 14 residues. V was cut by 3 bases and J by 3 bases, with 9 bases left in between.

The chain joins TRBV15 to TRBJ2-7, with 7 positions matching TRBD2. Losses at the gene ends were 4 bases for V and 5 bases for J; bases not matched to a gene: 11. CDR3 size: 15 residues. CDR1 LNHNV and CDR2 YYDKDF come from the germline V gene (reference sequence). The CDR3 nucleotides are TGTGCCACCAGCACATCCCAAGCGGGAACCCACGAGCAGTACTTC. It encodes CATSTSQAGTHEQYF.

This clone was recorded once. The chain has TRBV4-1 and TRBJ1-5, with D perhaps TRBD1 (5 bases). Germline V gives CDR1 MGHRA, CDR2 YSYEKL. CDR3 length equals 17 residues. The V and J ends lost 3 bases and 0 bases respectively, with 15 bases between them. CDR3 in DNA: TGCGCCAGCAGCCAGACGGGGGATAGATATAGCAATCAGCCCCAGCATTTT. It encodes CASSQTGDRYSNQPQHF.

The chain combines TRBV6-1 with TRBJ1-2, with TRBD1 matching 9 bases. This CDR3 has 15 amino acids. The junction had 6 bases not matched to a gene; V was cut back by 5 bases and J by 2 bases. The V gene's germline CDR1 is MNHNS and CDR2 SASEGT. The CDR3: CASSPLQGANYGYTF. CDR3 nucleotide sequence: TGTGCCAGCAGTCCCCTACAGGGGGCGAACTATGGCTACACCTTC.

V is TRBV5-1 and J is TRBJ1-5; 7 nucleotides align to TRBD1. The ends lost 0 bases at V and 5 bases at J; junction bases unmatched: 8. This CDR3 region has 16 residues. The germline V gene has CDR1 SGHRS and CDR2 YFSETQ. CDR3 protein: CASSLVRDRVYQPQHF. DNA for the CDR3: TGCGCCAGCAGCTTGGTAAGGGACAGAGTGTATCAGCCCCAGCATTTT.

The chain's CDR3 is CAWRAGHLLSYNEQFF. The CDR3 region has the DNA TGTGCCTGGAGAGCGGGGCACTTACTATCCTACAATGAGCAGTTCTTC. The rearrangement links TRBV30 to TRBJ2-1, with 7 bases matching TRBD2. CDR1 and CDR2 (germline): GTSNPN, SVGIG (reference sequence). The CDR3 loop spans 16 amino acids. The trim removed 3 bases at V and 1 base at J, leaving 9 bases unmatched.

This clone was observed once. The V and J genes are TRBV7-8 and TRBJ1-2, with 8 bases fitting TRBD1. The CDR3 covers 13 residues. The V and J ends lost 5 bases and 7 bases, in that order; junction bases with no gene match: 6. Per the germline V gene, CDR1 is SGHVS and CDR2 is FQNEAQ. DNA of the CDR3: TGTGCCAGCAGCGCCGGACAGGGAGGTGGCTACACCTTC. This gives the protein CASSAGQGGGYTF. The full variable domain, completed using reference TRBV7-8 and TRBJ1-2, is GAGVSQSPRYKVAKRGQDVALRCDPISGHVSLFWYQQALGQGPEFLTYFQNEAQLDKSGLPSDRFFAERPEGSVSTLKIQRTQQEDSAVYLCASSAGQGGGYTFGSGTRLTVV.

The rearrangement joins TRBV27 to TRBJ1-3; 7 nucleotides line up with TRBD1. V lost 0 bases to trimming and J lost 0 bases; unmatched junction nucleotides: 8. CDR3 length: 18 amino acids. The germline CDR1 and CDR2 sequences are MNHEY and SMNVEV (reference sequence). The CDR3 nucleotides read TGTGCCAGCAGTTTATCAGGGCGACAGGGCTTCTCTGGAAACACCATATATTTT. This gives the protein CASSLSGRQGFSGNTIYF.

This chain joins TRBV5-1 and TRBJ1-1; 10 nucleotides agree with TRBD1. CDR3 length equals 14 residues. Germline loops: CDR1 SGHRS, CDR2 YFSETQ. V shed 4 bases and J 4 bases; nucleotides not matched to a gene: 4. The CDR3 spells CASSTGQGGTEAFF. CDR3 nucleotides: TGCGCCAGCAGCACAGGACAGGGGGGCACTGAAGCTTTCTTT. The full variable domain, rest sourced from reference TRBV5-1 and TRBJ1-1, is KAGVTQTPRYLIKTRGQQVTLSCSPISGHRSVSWYQQTPGQGLQFLFEYFSETQRNKGNFPGRFSGRQFSNSRSEMNVSTLELGDSALYLCASSTGQGGTEAFFGQGTRLTVV.

The gene calls are TRBV9 and TRBJ1-2; TRBD1 matches 7 bases. Losses at the gene ends were 4 bases for V and 7 bases for J; bases not matched to a gene: 7. This CDR3 is 13 amino acids long. Germline V gene lookup returns CDR1 SGDLS and CDR2 YYNGEE. CDR3 region: CASSPRQGPGYTF. CDR3 nucleotide sequence: TGTGCCAGCAGCCCTCGACAGGGACCTGGCTACACCTTC.

This clone came up a few times. V usage is TRBV5-4 and J usage is TRBJ1-2; 7 bases are a match to TRBD1. This CDR3 has 14 residues. V trimming: 5 bases; J trimming: 4 bases; junction bases outside the gene matches: 8. Germline V gene sequence: CDR1 SGHNT, CDR2 YYREEE (reference sequence). As DNA, the CDR3 is TGTGCCAGCAGATACGCGACAGGGCTCTATGGCTACACCTTC. Residues: CASRYATGLYGYTF.

This chain links TRBV19 with TRBJ2-1, with D perhaps TRBD2 (6 bases). Trimming took off 8 bases at V and 5 bases at J, with 16 bases between the two ends. CDR1 and CDR2 from the germline V gene are LNHDA and SQIVND (reference sequence). CDR3 size: 14 residues. As DNA, the CDR3 is TGTGCCAGTCGGAGGGCGGGAACGCACAATGAGCAGTTCTTC. Its protein is CASRRAGTHNEQFF. The full variable domain, completed using reference TRBV19 and TRBJ2-1, is DGGITQSPKYLFRKEGQNVTLSCEQNLNHDAMYWYRQDPGQGLRLIYYSQIVNDFQKGDIAEGYSVSREKKESFPLTVTSAQKNPTAFYLCASRRAGTHNEQFFGPGTRLTVL.

The chain recombines TRBV30 with TRBJ1-2, with TRBD1 matching over 8 bases. This CDR3 comprises 14 residues. CDR1 is GTSNPN and CDR2 is SVGIG in the germline V gene (reference sequence). The trim removed 3 bases at V and 7 bases at J, leaving 10 bases unmatched. The CDR3 spells CAWRKDRERGGYTF. As DNA, the CDR3 is TGTGCCTGGAGGAAGGACAGGGAGAGGGGTGGCTACACCTTC.

The count of this clone is one. The V call is TRBV18, the J call TRBJ2-1, with TRBD1 matching 8 bases. This CDR3 is 14 amino acids long. Germline V gene sequence: CDR1 KGHSH, CDR2 LQKENI. J was trimmed by 6 bases and V by 5 bases; bases with no gene match: 6. The CDR3 DNA is TGTGCCAGCTCATGGACAGGGATCACCAATGAGCAGTTCTTC. It is translated as CASSWTGITNEQFF.

This chain connects TRBV6-1 to TRBJ2-3; TRBD2 aligns across 9 bases. The CDR3 runs to 14 residues. Germline V gene lookup returns CDR1 MNHNS and CDR2 SASEGT. V lost 1 base to trimming and J lost 10 bases; unmatched junction nucleotides: 6. CDR3 residues: CASSEGTGGGAQYF. CDR3 DNA: TGTGCCAGCAGTGAAGGGACTGGCGGGGGGGCGCAGTATTTT.

The rearrangement links TRBV7-9 to TRBJ2-5; D is possibly TRBD1 (8 bases). Trimming shortened V by 4 bases and J by 5 bases, and 14 bases separated the two germline ends. This CDR3 has 14 residues. Germline V gene data show CDR1 as SEHNR and CDR2 as FQNEAQ (reference sequence). The CDR3 sequence is CASSSGQGGETQYF. In DNA, the CDR3 is TGTGCCAGCAGCTCCGGACAGGGAGGGGAGACCCAGTACTTC.

The chain links TRBV2 to TRBJ2-1; possible D gene TRBD1, 6 bases. Germline lookup yields CDR1 SNHLY and CDR2 FYNNEI. The CDR3 is made up of 15 amino acids. Trimming shortened V by 7 bases and J by 10 bases, and 23 bases separated the two germline ends. CDR3 DNA sequence: TGTGCCAGCACAGTATGGGAACCCACCACAGGGGAGCAGTTCTTC. Protein: CASTVWEPTTGEQFF.